This TCR beta chain was observed in a study of Graves' ophthalmopathy and Graves' hyperthyroidism. Transcripts of RNA were the source for amplifying TCR beta CDR3 regions. Second-round multiplex PCR came after a first-round RT-PCR that employed HTBI primers. TCRdb reprocessed the multiplex PCR reads with MiXCR, giving one entry per CDR3 protein. The sample comprises hundreds of thousands of distinct CDR3 sequences, about 41% of which are singletons, and over 2.5% rests with the top ten. CDR3 length: 15 residues. The V and J ends lost 6 bases and 2 bases respectively, with 13 bases between them. This clonotype originated in an adult man with Graves' ophthalmopathy. The rearrangement uses TRBV12-3 or TRBV12-4 and TRBJ1-4; a weak D match, TRBD1 (5 bases). Input material: peripheral blood. CDR3 DNA sequence: TGTGCCAGCAGGGACCCAGGGCAGACTAATGAAAAACTGTTTTTT. It is translated as CASRDPGQTNEKLFF.